This TCR beta chain was retrieved from a study of blood T cell repertoires in COVID-19. For the study at large: The analysed material was cDNA or gDNA that came from T cells, B-cell-depleted T cells, or PBMCs.

Trimming cost V 4 bases and J 3 bases, with 16 bases left between them. The CDR3 runs 15 residues. CDR1 and CDR2 from the germline V gene are MNHEY and SMNVEV (reference sequence). This clone occurred a few times. Generated by immunoSEQ multiplex PCR, the TCRdb table keeps only in-frame clones and is missing some. Of about 180,000 clones detected, roughly 88% appear once; the ten largest clones hold approximately 9%. This chain joins TRBV27 and TRBJ2-7; tentatively, D is TRBD1 (5 bases). The TCR originated in a woman between 18 and 29 years old who had recovered from COVID-19. The sample comprised PBMCs or T cells enriched from blood (not recorded which). CDR3 amino acids: CASSSDRRDYYEQYF. The CDR3 DNA is TGTGCCAGCAGTTCTGACCGCAGGGATTACTACGAGCAGTACTTC.